The rows below give T cell receptor beta chains drawn from one sample of a study of beta chain features in type 1 diabetes. Sequencing used immunoSEQ multiplex PCR; TCRdb keeps in-frame clones, though not all of them. The sample consists of around 150,000 clones, around 7% of them appearing once. The specimen was central memory CD4+ T cells from blood. The receptors stem from a woman aged 25-40 years in good health. Each CDR3 is given with its conserved first and last residue. The D gene is left open where the match is weak. Not every row has a clone size; where given, it reads once, few, many or a size class.

j_call,d_call,clone_size,v_call,cdr3_nt,cdr3_aa
TRBJ1-2,.,few,TRBV11-2,TGTGCCAGCAGCTTTGGCCGGGTTAACTATGGCTACACCTTC,CASSFGRVNYGYTF
TRBJ1-5,TRBD1,.,TRBV19,TGTGCCAGTAGTTCTCTCCACGGGACAGGGGGACAGCCCCAGCATTTT,CASSSLHGTGGQPQHF
TRBJ2-5,.,few,TRBV5-4,TGTGCCAGCAGCTCGCCCCAAGCCGTAGAGACCCAGTACTTC,CASSSPQAVETQYF
TRBJ2-3,.,few,TRBV6-5,TGTGCCAGCAGCGTCAGACTTTCCCTTGTAGATACGCAGTATTTT,CASSVRLSLVDTQYF
TRBJ1-4,.,few,TRBV5-1,TGCGCCAGCAGCTTGAAGGGGGGGAATGAAAAACTGTTTTTT,CASSLKGGNEKLFF
TRBJ2-2,.,many,TRBV29-1,TGCAGCGTTGCAAGACTAGCCGGGGAGCTGTTTTTT,CSVARLAGELFF
TRBJ1-2,.,few,TRBV5-1,TGCGCCAGCAGCTTGGCCTTGAGGGCTGACGGCTACACCTTC,CASSLALRADGYTF
TRBJ2-5,TRBD2,few,TRBV5-4,TGTGCCAGCAGCTTAGCGGGAGGGCTCCAAGAGACCCAGTACTTC,CASSLAGGLQETQYF
TRBJ2-7,TRBD1,few,TRBV5-4,TGTGCCAGCAGCTTGGGGGACAGGGGGTCCTACGAGCAGTACTTC,CASSLGDRGSYEQYF
TRBJ2-3,TRBD1,few,TRBV9,TGTGCCAGCAGCTCAAACCACAGGGGGGGCACAGATACGCAGTATTTT,CASSSNHRGGTDTQYF
TRBJ2-7,.,few,TRBV7-9,TGTGCCAGCAGCTTAGACACCTACGAGCAGTACTTC,CASSLDTYEQYF
TRBJ1-2,TRBD1,.,TRBV7-9,TGTGCCAGCAGCTTCGGCCACGGGACAGGGTATGGCTACACCTTC,CASSFGHGTGYGYTF
TRBJ1-5,.,.,TRBV28,TGTGCCAGCAGTTTAGTGCAGTTCAATCAGCCCCAGCATTTT,CASSLVQFNQPQHF
TRBJ2-5,TRBD2,few,TRBV5-1,TGCGCCAGCAGCTTGACCCCGGGACTAGCGGGAGAGACCCAGTACTTC,CASSLTPGLAGETQYF
TRBJ1-1,TRBD1,.,TRBV6-5,TGTGCCAGCCCATTGGCAGGGGGCACTGAAGCTTTCTTT,CASPLAGGTEAFF
TRBJ1-1,TRBD1,.,TRBV7-9,TGTGCCAGCAGCACACCCCTACAGGGGCATAGTACTGAAGCTTTCTTT,CASSTPLQGHSTEAFF
TRBJ1-2,TRBD1,few,TRBV6-6,TGTGCCAGCAGTCTTCGGGACAGCTATGGCTACACCTTC,CASSLRDSYGYTF
TRBJ1-1,.,few,TRBV15,TGTGCCACCAGCAGAGATCGAAGGGGTTCTGAAGCTTTCTTT,CATSRDRRGSEAFF
TRBJ2-3,TRBD2,many,TRBV2,TGTGCCAGCACCTCTAGCGGGAGTGGCACAGATACGCAGTATTTT,CASTSSGSGTDTQYF
TRBJ2-1,TRBD2,.,TRBV19,TGTGCCAGCCACTCGGCTGGGACTAGCGGGAGTTATGAGCAGTTCTTC,CASHSAGTSGSYEQFF
TRBJ1-5,.,few,TRBV28,TGTGCCAGCAGTCCCACAGGGTTTCAGCCCCAGCATTTT,CASSPTGFQPQHF
TRBJ2-6,TRBD2,many,TRBV7-9,TGTGCCAGCAGCAGCGGGATCGGTCTGCGGGCCAACGTCCTGACTTTC,CASSSGIGLRANVLTF
TRBJ2-6,.,few,TRBV5-1,TGCGCCAGCAGCTTGATCCAGGTCTCTGGGGCCAACGTCCTGACTTTC,CASSLIQVSGANVLTF
TRBJ2-1,.,few,TRBV19,TGTGCCAGTAGTCGACAGATTTACAATGAGCAGTTCTTC,CASSRQIYNEQFF
TRBJ1-1,.,.,TRBV5-4,TGTGCCAGCAGCAGGGACATCAACACTGAAGCTTTCTTT,CASSRDINTEAFF
TRBJ2-7,TRBD1,.,TRBV28,TGTGCCAGCAGTTCAGCCGGGACAGATGGGTACGAGCAGTACTTC,CASSSAGTDGYEQYF
TRBJ1-2,.,few,TRBV4-1,TGCGCCAGCAGCCAGGCGGACGACAGGAGAAACTATGGCTACACCTTC,CASSQADDRRNYGYTF
TRBJ2-2,TRBD2,.,TRBV4-3,TGCGCCAGCAGCCCTACCAGCGGGAGAGCCGGGGAGCTGTTTTTT,CASSPTSGRAGELFF
TRBJ1-4,.,few,TRBV7-2,TGTGCCAGCAGCCAGGGACTGTCCGGCACTAATGAAAAACTGTTTTTT,CASSQGLSGTNEKLFF
TRBJ2-7,.,few,TRBV4-3,TGCGCCAGCAGCCACTCCTTCCAGGGGATAGGCTACGAGCAGTACTTC,CASSHSFQGIGYEQYF